The subject of this entry is one T cell receptor (beta chain). This clone was seen only once. Its antigen is currently not known. No much larger clone is present one base from it, and per-base qualities are unavailable. Collaborating institutions collected whole blood in K2EDTA tubes following their own protocols. Collaborator samples were shipped for TCRbeta analysis as frozen whole blood, isolated PBMCs, or DNA extracted from either sample type. The sample belongs to a study of blood T cell repertoires in COVID-19 (dated by TCRdb to the early 2020s). Regarding the study in general: The collaborator samples originated in the United States, Italy and Spain and spanned the acute and convalescent phases of COVID-19. Where HLA class I and class II types were available, the types were taken from metadata supplied by the sample provider, not from assay-based typing. The material from the prospective study consisted of cDNA or gDNA derived from T cells, B-cell-depleted T cells, or PBMCs. Deeply sampled blood TCRbeta repertoires from subjects exposed to, actively infected with, or recovered from COVID-19 were included in the dataset. The sample metadata nearly always contained a de-identified subject ID, COVID-19 status, age in years and sex. The repertoires were released in a freely available public database meant as a resource for research on the immune response to SARS-CoV-2. The samples were drawn from the first 160 participants of the ongoing ImmuneRACE study and from about 1,200 subjects provided by 6 global collaborators. What the authors observed across the whole study: Clinical and demographic metadata were provided uncurated, with the amount varying by source and participant.

TCRbeta CDR3 regions were amplified from genomic DNA using the immunoSEQ Assay, a bias-controlled multiplex PCR. Regarding the original processing steps: The number of nucleated cells in each sample was estimated from the amplification of reference gene primers within the assay. To quantify the absolute abundance of each unique TCRbeta CDR3 rearrangement, sequence reads were collapsed and filtered. For each sample, productive Simpson clonality was calculated as the square root of Simpson's diversity index across productive rearrangements. As stored in TCRdb, this immuneACCESS dataset retains in-frame rearrangements with V and J assigned. A fraction of the clones does not appear; measured against another copy, unresolved V genes explain less than half of the discrepancy, and the remainder lacks a known reason. That table gives V, J and clone size, and the DNA gave D and trimming. In all, the sample holds over 100,000 clones, and about 87% of those were seen once. About 15% of the sample belongs to the ten largest clones.

The CDR3 covers 16 residues, taking in both the cysteine and the phenylalanine. Of the read, only the CDR3 DNA is kept; its 48 bases are in frame from base 1. Taken from the germline V gene, the CDR1 and CDR2 loops are MGHRA and YSYEKL. Unmatched junction bases come to 7, with V trimmed by 3 bases and J by 2 bases. The clonotype was recovered from a man between 45 and 60 years old with acute or convalescent COVID-19. The specimen sequenced was peripheral blood. This receptor chain uses TRBV4-1 and TRBJ1-3; TRBD1 matches 7 bases in the middle. In nucleotides, the sequence is TGCGCCAGCAGCCAGGGCGACAGGGTGGCTGGAAACACCATATATTTT. Translated, this gives CASSQGDRVAGNTIYF.